These 23 T cell receptor beta chains originate from one sample sequenced in a study of blood T cell repertoires in COVID-19. Produced via immunoSEQ multiplex PCR; TCRdb's table is partial and in-frame only. In the table there are about 290,000 clones, 89% of which are singletons. Sample: PBMCs or T cells enriched from blood (not recorded which). The receptors were gathered from a woman aged 35 to 49 who had recovered from COVID-19.

Only one count was recorded for this clone. The J gene is TRBJ2-5, the V gene TRBV6-5; 11 nucleotides align to TRBD2. The length of the CDR3 is 16 residues. J lost 6 bases, V lost 2 bases, and 8 bases had no gene match. Germline values: CDR1 MNHEY, CDR2 SVGAGI. The CDR3 DNA reads as TGTGCCAGCAGTTACCCAACTAGCGGGAGTATCAAGACCCAGTACTTC. Translation: CASSYPTSGSIKTQYF.

The chain uses TRBV6-6 and TRBJ2-7; possibly TRBD1 for D (7 bases). Germline CDR1 is MNHNY and CDR2 is SVGAGI (reference sequence). The CDR3 length is 14 residues. V was pared by 6 bases and J by 6 bases, with 18 bases between. The CDR3 DNA reads TGTGCCAGCAGCTCCCGACAGGGAGGCGCCGAGCAGTACTTC. Translation: CASSSRQGGAEQYF.

V gene TRBV5-1 combines with J gene TRBJ1-1, with a weak D call TRBD1 (6 bases). Trimming stripped 4 bases from V and 0 bases from J, with 16 bases between. This CDR3 has 16 amino acids. Germline V gene lookup returns CDR1 SGHRS and CDR2 YFSETQ. CDR3 nucleotides: TGCGCCAGCAGCCTGGGGGCGGCGGGGGTGAACACTGAAGCTTTCTTT. Its protein product is CASSLGAAGVNTEAFF.

V gene TRBV18 combines with J gene TRBJ1-4; 10 bases are a match to TRBD1. J was trimmed by 0 bases and V by 6 bases; bases with no gene match: 4. The CDR3 runs 16 residues. Germline V CDR1 and CDR2: KGHSH, LQKENI. The CDR3 protein is CASSGDRGSTNEKLFF. CDR3 in DNA: TGTGCCAGCTCCGGGGACAGGGGTTCAACTAATGAAAAACTGTTTTTT.

DNA of the CDR3: TGTGCCAGCAGCTCCTGGGGGGGATCGGACAATGAGCAGTTCTTC. It encodes CASSSWGGSDNEQFF. This chain links TRBV5-4 with TRBJ2-1; 7 nucleotides agree with TRBD2. J gave up 5 bases and V 3 bases, and 8 bases lay outside the gene matches. The germline V gene encodes CDR1 SGHNT and CDR2 YYREEE (reference sequence). The CDR3 consists of 15 residues.

The chain couples TRBV5-1 to TRBJ1-4, with 8 bases lining up with TRBD1. The CDR3 loop spans 14 amino acids. Germline CDR1 SGHRS, CDR2 YFSETQ. V shed 4 bases and J 7 bases; nucleotides not matched to a gene: 6. CDR3 residues: CASSGQGQGEKLFF. CDR3 coding DNA: TGCGCCAGCAGCGGCCAAGGACAGGGTGAAAAACTGTTTTTT. The whole variable domain, filled in from reference TRBV5-1 and TRBJ1-4, reads KAGVTQTPRYLIKTRGQQVTLSCSPISGHRSVSWYQQTPGQGLQFLFEYFSETQRNKGNFPGRFSGRQFSNSRSEMNVSTLELGDSALYLCASSGQGQGEKLFFGSGTQLSVL.

V usage is TRBV27 and J usage is TRBJ1-2, with 9 bases aligning to TRBD1. V was pared by 4 bases and J by 2 bases, with 8 bases of the junction left unmatched. This CDR3 region has 16 residues. Per the germline V gene, CDR1 is MNHEY and CDR2 is SMNVEV (reference sequence). The chain's CDR3 is CASSSLTGGFNYGYTF. The CDR3 DNA reads as TGTGCCAGCAGTTCTCTAACAGGGGGCTTCAACTATGGCTACACCTTC.

The chain uses TRBV6-6 and TRBJ1-2; 9 bases line up with TRBD1. V gave up 5 bases and J gave up 2 bases; unmatched junction bases: 9. The CDR3 consists of 16 residues. Per germline, CDR1 MNHNY and CDR2 SVGAGI (reference sequence). The CDR3 reads CASSRFDRGTNYGYTF. DNA of the CDR3: TGTGCCAGCAGTCGATTTGACAGGGGGACGAACTATGGCTACACCTTC.

This chain joins TRBV4-2 and TRBJ2-5; 8 positions match TRBD1. Germline V lookup: CDR1 LGHNA, CDR2 YNFKEQ. This CDR3 region has 14 residues. V was clipped by 0 bases and J by 5 bases; unmatched bases: 2. The CDR3 coding sequence is TGTGCCAGCAGCCAAGATAACAGGGGGGAGACCCAGTACTTC. Translated, it gives CASSQDNRGETQYF.

V and J are TRBV5-1 and TRBJ1-4, with D possibly matching TRBD1 (5 bases). Germline CDR1 and CDR2: SGHRS and YFSETQ. With 4 bases removed from V and 3 bases from J, the gap between germline ends came to 16 bases. The CDR3 totals 16 residues. CDR3 nucleotide sequence: TGCGCCAGCAGCCCCCAGATGGGGCCGTCTAATGAAAAACTGTTTTTT. It codes for CASSPQMGPSNEKLFF.

The CDR3 DNA reads TGTGCCAGCACGGGGGGGGAGGGCAATCAGCCCCAGCATTTT. It encodes CASTGGEGNQPQHF. This chain links TRBV6-6 with TRBJ1-5; D may be TRBD1 (5 bases). Trimming shortened V by 7 bases and J by 2 bases, and 12 bases separated the two germline ends. The CDR3 contains 14 residues. Germline V lookup: CDR1 MNHNY, CDR2 SVGAGI (reference sequence).

CDR3 sequence reads: CASSQSTTGSQPQHF. CDR3 bases: TGTGCCAGCAGCCAATCTACGACAGGGTCTCAGCCCCAGCATTTT. The chain uses TRBV16 and TRBJ1-5; 7 positions match TRBD1. The length of the CDR3 is 15 residues. Germline V gene sequence: CDR1 KGHSY, CDR2 FQNENV. The ends lost 0 bases at V and 6 bases at J; junction bases unmatched: 5.

The V and J genes are TRBV4-1 and TRBJ1-5; no clear D. CDR1 and CDR2 (germline): MGHRA, YSYEKL. The ends were cut back, 1 base at V and 5 bases at J, with 9 bases in the middle. CDR3 length: 14 amino acids. CDR3 loop: CASSQVGGDQPQHF. In nucleotides, the CDR3 is TGCGCCAGCAGCCAAGTAGGAGGAGATCAGCCCCAGCATTTT.

The gene calls are TRBV30 and TRBJ2-1; tentative D call: TRBD2 (6 bases). Germline lookup yields CDR1 GTSNPN and CDR2 SVGIG (reference sequence). The CDR3 runs to 14 residues. The V end lost 4 bases, the J end lost 7 bases, and 17 bases lay between the germline ends. This chain's CDR3 is CAWTSGVWGNEQFF. CDR3 coding DNA: TGTGCCTGGACCTCGGGGGTCTGGGGTAATGAGCAGTTCTTC.

This clone was seen only once. The rearrangement links TRBV11-2 to TRBJ1-4, with D unclear. The CDR3 has 16 amino acids. With 3 bases removed from V and 3 bases from J, the gap between germline ends came to 14 bases. The germline CDR1 and CDR2 sequences are SGHAT and FQNNGV. The CDR3 DNA reads as TGTGCCAGCAGCTTGCGTAGTGGGCCGGCTAATGAAAAACTGTTTTTT. It is translated as CASSLRSGPANEKLFF.

The J gene is TRBJ2-2, the V gene TRBV7-8; 7 positions match TRBD1. Germline V lookup: CDR1 SGHVS, CDR2 FQNEAQ. Losses at the gene ends were 5 bases for V and 0 bases for J; bases not matched to a gene: 6. The CDR3 runs to 16 residues. The CDR3 nucleotides read TGTGCCAGCAGCCCGTCGAGGGGGCCGAACACCGGGGAGCTGTTTTTT. It yields the protein CASSPSRGPNTGELFF.

The chain has TRBV5-3 and TRBJ2-7, with TRBD2 identical over 13 bases. TRBV5-3 is an ORF for which the function is uncertain. CDR3 length equals 22 residues. Unmatched junction bases numbered 23, after V lost 2 bases and J lost 3 bases. This chain's CDR3 is CARSFKPKTGLAGVIEDYEQYF. The DNA for the CDR3 is TGTGCCAGAAGCTTCAAACCAAAAACAGGACTAGCGGGAGTAATTGAGGACTACGAGCAGTACTTC.

V gene TRBV4-3 combines with J gene TRBJ2-1, with TRBD2 identical over 8 bases. The CDR3 extends over 16 amino acids. Trimming at V came to 2 bases and at J to 10 bases, leaving 13 bases not matched to a gene. CDR1 LGHNA and CDR2 YSLEER come from the germline V gene. The CDR3 region has the DNA TGCGCCAGCAGCCAAAACGTAGCGGGGCCTTGGTCGGAGCAGTTCTTC. This codes for CASSQNVAGPWSEQFF.

This chain connects TRBV25-1 to TRBJ1-2, with TRBD1 matching over 8 bases. Trimming cost V 2 bases and J 3 bases; bases outside gene matches: 2. CDR3 length equals 14 residues. Germline V gene lookup returns CDR1 MGHDK and CDR2 SYGVNS. CDR3 in DNA: TGTGCCAGCAGTGAAAGACAGGGGTACTATGGCTACACCTTC. It yields the protein CASSERQGYYGYTF.

The CDR3 protein is CASSLGGALGYGYTF. The CDR3 DNA sequence: TGTGCCTCCTCCCTGGGAGGGGCGCTTGGCTATGGCTACACCTTC. J is TRBJ1-2 and V is TRBV30; the D gene is possibly TRBD1 (5 bases). V lost 7 bases and J lost 4, with 22 bases in between. The CDR3 has 15 amino acids. Germline CDR1 reads GTSNPN; CDR2 reads SVGIG (reference sequence).

J is TRBJ2-7 and V is TRBV13, with D possibly TRBD2 on 6 matching bases. Trimming took 2 bases from V and 6 from J, leaving 11 bases between them. The CDR3 totals 13 residues. Germline loops: CDR1 PRHDT, CDR2 FYEKMQ (reference sequence). As DNA, the CDR3 is TGTGCCAGCAGCTTACCGGGACTGAGCGAGCAGTACTTC. Protein product: CASSLPGLSEQYF.

The chain couples TRBV5-1 to TRBJ1-2; D is undetermined. Trimming shortened V by 4 bases and J by 1 base, and 20 bases separated the two germline ends. There are 17 residues in the CDR3. Per germline, CDR1 SGHRS and CDR2 YFSETQ. CDR3 in DNA: TGCGCCAGCAGCCCCGAGGGTAGACCGAAACTTAACTATGGCTACACCTTC. This codes for CASSPEGRPKLNYGYTF.

The rearrangement joins TRBV14 to TRBJ2-1; 7 bases map to TRBD2. This CDR3 comprises 14 residues. Germline V lookup: CDR1 SGHDN, CDR2 FVKESK. After removal of 2 bases from V and 7 bases from J, the junction contained 5 bases not matched to a gene. CDR3 DNA: TGTGCCAGCAGCCAAAGACGACTAGCTAATGAGCAGTTCTTC. Translation: CASSQRRLANEQFF.